This T cell receptor beta chain was retrieved from a study of cytomegalovirus exposure and HLA in healthy donors. The CDR3 is 14 residues long. CDR1 and CDR2 (germline): SGDLS, YYNGEE. V lost 2 bases and J 8 bases, leaving 16 bases between the germline ends. Concerning this clone itself: The antigen remains undetermined.

With 60 Vbeta and 13 Jbeta primers, the PCR was carried out. TCRdb's copy holds only in-frame clones and misses some; the assay was immunoSEQ multiplex PCR. The repertoire shows about 39,000 clones; the top ten hold 2.5% to 3.5%. Study-wide results and caveats: Prior analysis indicated that the majority of TCR beta V segments exhibited productivity approximately 87% or approximately 30% of the time. Per published accounts, TCR beta sequences correctly predicted the HLA-A and HLA-B alleles of most subjects.

J is TRBJ1-2 and V is TRBV9; the D gene is possibly TRBD1 (6 bases). Sequenced material: PBMCs. This TCR was sampled from a woman in her 30s in good health and CMV-seropositive. The CDR3 DNA is TGTGCCAGCAGCGTTGGGGGGGGCGCTTGGGGCTACACCTTC. This translates into CASSVGGGAWGYTF.